These 16 T cell receptor beta chains came from one sample sequenced in a study of lymphopenia after photon versus proton radiotherapy. Clones were read by immunoSEQ multiplex PCR, and TCRdb kept only the in-frame ones, dropping some. The sample holds approximately 20,000 clones; approximately 90% are singletons and the top ten take around 6.1%. The sample in question was peripheral blood, obtained from a patient treated with photon-based radiotherapy. The receptors were sampled from a man aged 60-69 years with pancreatic cancer.

The gene calls are TRBV4-1 and TRBJ1-1; D remains ambiguous. The CDR3 spans 13 residues. CDR1 and CDR2 from the germline V gene are MGHRA and YSYEKL. V lost 6 bases and J lost 1, with 9 bases in between. The CDR3, as DNA: TGCGCCAGCAGTCAATCGAGGAACACTGAAGCTTTCTTT. Its translation: CASSQSRNTEAFF.

This clone has only one observation. The rearrangement uses TRBV6-6 and TRBJ2-7; a weak D match, TRBD1 (6 bases). The CDR3 is 14 residues long. Per germline, CDR1 MNHNY and CDR2 SVGAGI (reference sequence). With 2 bases removed from V and 1 base from J, the gap between germline ends came to 9 bases. This chain's CDR3 is CASSYGDRSYEQYF. CDR3 sequence (DNA): TGTGCCAGCAGTTACGGTGACAGGTCCTACGAGCAGTACTTC.

The chain joins TRBV7-2 to TRBJ2-5; D remains unclear. This CDR3 spans 12 amino acids. Trimming removed 6 bases at V and 7 bases at J, with 12 bases between. The germline gives CDR1 SGHTA, CDR2 FQGNSA. CDR3 sequence (DNA): TGTGCCAGCAGTCCCCCGGTAGGGACCCAGTACTTC. Its translation: CASSPPVGTQYF.

The rearrangement links TRBV4-2 to TRBJ2-5, with 9 bases fitting TRBD2. CDR3 size: 16 residues. V gave up 1 base and J gave up 1 base; unmatched junction bases: 4. Germline values: CDR1 LGHNA, CDR2 YNFKEQ. The CDR3 reads CASSQVRGGVQETQYF. DNA of the CDR3: TGTGCCAGCAGCCAAGTGCGGGGGGGTGTCCAAGAGACCCAGTACTTC.

The genes are TRBV27 and TRBJ1-6; D is ambiguous. From germline, CDR1 is MNHEY and CDR2 SMNVEV (reference sequence). The CDR3 extends over 17 amino acids. V dropped 3 bases and J dropped 6 bases, with 18 bases sitting between them. The CDR3 protein is CASSFLQPSEINSPLHF. CDR3 DNA sequence: TGTGCCAGCAGTTTCCTCCAGCCAAGTGAAATTAATTCACCCCTCCACTTT.

This chain uses TRBV6-6 with TRBJ2-3; D may be TRBD2 (6 bases). This CDR3 has 14 residues. V gave up 10 bases and J gave up 2 bases, with 16 bases separating them. Germline assignment: CDR1 MNHNY and CDR2 SVGAGI (reference sequence). CDR3 amino acids: CATSWGVLTDTQYF. CDR3 nucleotide sequence: TGTGCCACCTCCTGGGGGGTCCTCACAGATACGCAGTATTTT.

This chain joins TRBV6-5 and TRBJ2-5; no firm D call. The CDR3 extends over 14 amino acids. Germline lookup yields CDR1 MNHEY and CDR2 SVGAGI. V dropped 5 bases and J dropped 2 bases, with 12 bases sitting between them. The CDR3 bases are TGTGCCAGCAGTCGGTATCAACTACAAGAGACCCAGTACTTC. Translating gives CASSRYQLQETQYF.

This chain links TRBV18 with TRBJ1-2; D possibly corresponds to TRBD1 (6 bases). Trimming left V 1 base short and J 7 bases short, with 16 bases between. This CDR3 is 15 amino acids long. Germline CDR1 KGHSH, CDR2 LQKENI. The CDR3 reads CASSPQEQGRLGYTF. The CDR3 coding sequence is TGTGCCAGCTCACCACAAGAACAGGGAAGGCTTGGCTACACCTTC. Combining the CDR3 with reference TRBV18 and TRBJ1-2 gives the whole variable domain NAGVMQNPRHLVRRRGQEARLRCSPMKGHSHVYWYRQLPEEGLKFMVYLQKENIIDESGMPKERFSAEFPKEGPSILRIQQVVRGDSAAYFCASSPQEQGRLGYTFGSGTRLTVV.

This sequence joins TRBV18 and TRBJ2-7; D unresolved. Trimming took off 4 bases at V and 6 bases at J, with 7 bases between the two ends. CDR1 and CDR2 (germline): KGHSH, LQKENI. CDR3 length: 11 residues. The CDR3 nucleotides are TGTGCCAGCTCACAGTTGCGCGAGCAGTACTTC. As protein: CASSQLREQYF.

This clone was detected a few times. J is TRBJ2-5 and V is TRBV30; 8 positions agree with TRBD2. Trimming took 2 bases from V and 4 from J; bases not matched to a gene: 3. Germline CDR1 reads GTSNPN; CDR2 reads SVGIG (reference sequence). The CDR3 spans 13 residues. The DNA of the CDR3 is TGTGCCTGGAGTCAACGGGGGGGAGAGACCCAGTACTTC. This codes for CAWSQRGGETQYF.

The genes are TRBV5-4 and TRBJ2-1; no reliable D call. Trimming stripped 0 bases from V and 0 bases from J, with 13 bases between. Per germline, CDR1 SGHNT and CDR2 YYREEE (reference sequence). The CDR3 runs to 17 residues. The DNA of the CDR3 is TGTGCCAGCAGCTTGGCGGCAGATGGGGTCTCCTACAATGAGCAGTTCTTC. Translation: CASSLAADGVSYNEQFF.

The DNA for the CDR3 is TGTGCCAGTAGTATAGGGTCTGAAGCTTTCTTT. Protein sequence: CASSIGSEAFF. The J gene is TRBJ1-1, the V gene TRBV19; D is undetermined. Between the trimmed V and J ends, which lost 1 base and 6 bases, there was a span of 3 bases. The CDR3 has 11 amino acids. The germline V gene has CDR1 LNHDA and CDR2 SQIVND (reference sequence).

The chain recombines TRBV5-4 with TRBJ1-6; the match to TRBD1 covers 10 bases. The CDR3 sequence is 17 residues long. V shed 4 bases and J 7 bases; nucleotides not matched to a gene: 11. The V gene's germline CDR1 is SGHNT and CDR2 YYREEE (reference sequence). The CDR3 region has the DNA TGTGCCAGCAGCCGAACGACAGGGGGCGCATGGAATTCACCCCTCCACTTT. Its translation is CASSRTTGGAWNSPLHF.

The rearrangement links TRBV30 to TRBJ1-6; no clear D gene. The CDR3 length is 15 residues. The V and J ends lost 2 bases and 1 base respectively, with 9 bases between them. Germline CDR1 reads GTSNPN; CDR2 reads SVGIG (reference sequence). CDR3 DNA sequence: TGTGCCTGGAGTCCCGCTTGGTCCTATAATTCACCCCTCCACTTT. Its protein product is CAWSPAWSYNSPLHF.

CDR3 in amino acids: CASSLDSGIGVPHF. The CDR3 DNA is TGCGCCAGCAGCTTGGATTCCGGGATCGGTGTTCCCCACTTT. The chain couples TRBV5-1 to TRBJ1-6; D ambiguous. Between the trimmed V and J ends, which lost 0 bases and 18 bases, there was a span of 19 bases. This CDR3 region has 14 residues. Germline CDR1 is SGHRS and CDR2 is YFSETQ.

This clone was picked up one time. The rearrangement links TRBV13 to TRBJ2-7; 11 bases are shared with TRBD1. V lost 5 bases, J lost 4 bases, and 4 bases stayed unmatched. CDR1 and CDR2 (germline): PRHDT, FYEKMQ (reference sequence). The CDR3 is 14 amino acids. CDR3 region: CASSRGTGGYEQYF. The CDR3 DNA reads TGTGCCAGCAGCAGGGGGACAGGGGGGTACGAGCAGTACTTC.